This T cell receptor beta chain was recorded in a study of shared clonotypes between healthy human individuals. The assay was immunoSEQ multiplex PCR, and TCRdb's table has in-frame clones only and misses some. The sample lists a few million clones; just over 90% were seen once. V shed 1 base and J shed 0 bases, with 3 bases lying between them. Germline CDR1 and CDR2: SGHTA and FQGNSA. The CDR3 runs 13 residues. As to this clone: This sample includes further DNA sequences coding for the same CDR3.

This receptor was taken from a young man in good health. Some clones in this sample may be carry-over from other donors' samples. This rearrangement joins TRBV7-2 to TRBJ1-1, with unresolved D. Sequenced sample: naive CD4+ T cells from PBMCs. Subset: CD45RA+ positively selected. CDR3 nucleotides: TGTGCCAGCAGCTTAGAGCTGAACACTGAAGCTTTCTTT. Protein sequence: CASSLELNTEAFF.